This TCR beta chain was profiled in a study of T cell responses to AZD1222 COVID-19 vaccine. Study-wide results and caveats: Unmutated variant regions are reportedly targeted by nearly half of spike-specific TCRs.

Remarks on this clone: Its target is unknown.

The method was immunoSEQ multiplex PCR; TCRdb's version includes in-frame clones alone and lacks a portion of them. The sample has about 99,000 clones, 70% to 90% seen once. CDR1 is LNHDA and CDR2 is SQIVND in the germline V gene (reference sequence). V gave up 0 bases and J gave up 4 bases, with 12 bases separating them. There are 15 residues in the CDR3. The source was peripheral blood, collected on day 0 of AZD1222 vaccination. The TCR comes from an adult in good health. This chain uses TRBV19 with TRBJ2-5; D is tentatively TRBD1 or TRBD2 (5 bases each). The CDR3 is CASSIDRGVGETQYF. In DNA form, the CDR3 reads TGTGCCAGTAGTATAGATCGAGGGGTGGGAGAGACCCAGTACTTC.